These 2 T cell receptor beta chains share one sample of origin, sequenced in a study of cytomegalovirus exposure and HLA in healthy donors. PCR amplification relied on 60 Vbeta primers (plus 13 Jbeta primers). The data were produced by immunoSEQ multiplex PCR, yet TCRdb's version contains in-frame clones alone and is incomplete. The profile covers 110,000 or so clones, with about 70% appearing a single time and 2% to 2.5% taken by the ten largest. Sequenced sample: PBMCs. These receptor sequences come from a human donor in good health.

This clone is a singleton in its sample. The rearrangement links TRBV10-1 to TRBJ1-5; D perhaps matches TRBD1 (6 bases). V lost 5 bases, J lost 6 bases, and 8 bases lay in between. This CDR3 is built from 12 residues. CDR1 and CDR2 (germline): WNHNN, SYGVQD (reference sequence). CDR3: CASSTGLQPQHF. CDR3 sequence (DNA): TGCGCCAGCAGTACAGGGCTTCAGCCCCAGCATTTT.

CDR3 in amino acids: CASSPRGLSNQPQHF. CDR3 DNA sequence: TGTGCCAGTAGTCCTCGGGGGTTGAGCAATCAGCCCCAGCATTTT. This sequence joins TRBV19 and TRBJ1-5; a weak D match, TRBD1 (5 bases). Germline assignment: CDR1 LNHDA and CDR2 SQIVND (reference sequence). The CDR3 has 15 amino acids. The V end was cut by 5 bases, the J end by 1 base, with 12 bases between.